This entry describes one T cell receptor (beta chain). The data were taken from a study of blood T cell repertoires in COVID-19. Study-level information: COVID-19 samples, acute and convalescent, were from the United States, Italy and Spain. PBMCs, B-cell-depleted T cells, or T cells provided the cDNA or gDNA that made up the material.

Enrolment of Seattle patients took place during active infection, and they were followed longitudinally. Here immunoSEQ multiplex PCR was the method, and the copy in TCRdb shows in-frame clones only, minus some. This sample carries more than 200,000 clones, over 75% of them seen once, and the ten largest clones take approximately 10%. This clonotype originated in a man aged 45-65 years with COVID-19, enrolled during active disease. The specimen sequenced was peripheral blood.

This chain's CDR3 is CASSLGEGLSTDTQYF. The CDR3 DNA reads as TGCGCCAGCAGCCTTGGAGAGGGCCTGAGCACAGATACGCAGTATTTT. The V and J genes are TRBV5-1 and TRBJ2-3; perhaps TRBD2 as D (5 bases). Germline loops: CDR1 SGHRS, CDR2 YFSETQ. The CDR3 loop spans 16 amino acids. The V gene lost 4 bases and the J gene lost 0 bases, with 15 bases spanning the gap.